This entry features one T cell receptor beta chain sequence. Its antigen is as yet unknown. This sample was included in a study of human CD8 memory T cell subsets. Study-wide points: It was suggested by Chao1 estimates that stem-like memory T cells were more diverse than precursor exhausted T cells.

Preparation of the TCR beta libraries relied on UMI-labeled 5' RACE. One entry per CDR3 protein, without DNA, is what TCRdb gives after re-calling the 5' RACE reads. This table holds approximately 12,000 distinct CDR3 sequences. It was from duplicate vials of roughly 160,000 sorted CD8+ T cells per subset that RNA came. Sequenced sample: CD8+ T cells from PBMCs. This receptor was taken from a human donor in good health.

CDR3 residues: CASSFIQGGNEQFF. V gene TRBV7-2 combines with J gene TRBJ2-1; as DNA is missing, the TRBD1 call by TCRdb cannot be tested. The CDR3 runs to 14 residues. From germline, CDR1 is SGHTA and CDR2 FQGNSA.